This T cell receptor (beta chain) was observed in a study of somatic mutations in cytotoxic T cells in rheumatoid arthritis. Overall study: After diagnosis, patient blood (30 ml EDTA) was drawn right away, before any treatment was given. The study's findings and limits: Among rheumatoid arthritis patients and age-matched healthy controls, CD8+ T-cell clonality was not significantly different. An increase in CD8+ clonality with age was seen in rheumatoid arthritis patients but not in healthy controls.

Once isolated by positive magnetic bead selection, the CD4+ and CD8+ cells had their purity checked by flow cytometry. Sequencing was performed with immunoSEQ multiplex PCR; in TCRdb, only in-frame clones are kept and a portion is missing. Of under 20,000 clones detected, about two thirds appear once; the ten largest clones hold 15% to 20%. Trimming at V came to 1 base and at J to 0 bases, leaving 9 bases not matched to a gene. The germline V gene has CDR1 SGHAT and CDR2 FQDESV (reference sequence). The CDR3 runs to 18 residues. Concerning this clone itself: Its antigen remains unidentified.

The sequence was collected from an adult with rheumatoid arthritis. The V gene is TRBV11-1, the J gene TRBJ2-5, with TRBD2 identical over 9 bases. The sequenced material came from CD8+ T cells sorted from blood. The chain's CDR3 is CASSLVGSGGTNQETQYF. The CDR3 DNA is TGTGCCAGCAGCTTAGTTGGTAGCGGGGGTACTAACCAAGAGACCCAGTACTTC.